This T cell receptor (beta chain) was captured in a study of blood T cell repertoires in COVID-19. Study overall: COVID-19 samples from acute and convalescent phases originated in the United States, Italy and Spain. In each case, the material was cDNA or gDNA derived from T cells, B-cell-depleted T cells, or PBMCs.

The assay was immunoSEQ multiplex PCR, and TCRdb's table has in-frame clones only and misses some. The table shows about 290,000 clones, with around 85% occurring only once. This clone was recorded a few times. J was trimmed by 4 bases and V by 5 bases; bases with no gene match: 7. This CDR3 has 15 residues. Germline V gives CDR1 PRHDT, CDR2 FYEKMQ (reference sequence). The chain recombines TRBV13 with TRBJ2-3; 9 nucleotides match TRBD2. The source material was peripheral blood. This receptor was taken from a woman aged 45-65 years with active or convalescent COVID-19. DNA of the CDR3: TGTGCCAGCAGCCTGGGACTAGCCCCCTCAGATACGCAGTATTTT. Translating it yields CASSLGLAPSDTQYF.